This entry is about one TCR beta chain. Its binding antigen is unknown. No quality values exist for individual bases; no much larger clone is one base distant. This CDR3 is also generated by other DNA sequences in the sample. The High Capacity cDNA Reverse Transcription Kit was used to reverse transcribe all of the isolated RNA, meaning that expressed TCRB transcripts were what got sequenced. Deep immunoSEQ sequencing was performed on naive, central memory and regulatory T cell samples, with an average of approximately 4 million total reads per sample. After sorted cells were lysed in RLT buffer, RNA was extracted with DNase-treated RNeasy Micro or Mini kits, with the choice depending on cell number. Each cell subset was processed on its own to prevent cross-contamination, while patient and healthy donor samples were processed together. TCRB sequences were amplified from cDNA with the immunoSEQ multiplex PCR, producing 87-bp fragments spanning the CDR3 region. The amplicons were sequenced using the Illumina HiSeq platform. As for the authors' bioinformatics: Synthetic template baselines were used to correct PCR bias computationally, reads within Hamming distance 2 were collapsed, and singletons that could not be merged were discarded. By aligning reads against IMGT, V, D and J genes, CDR3 length, and insertions or deletions at six rearrangement sites were assigned. Clonotype counts were normalized to sorted cell number within each subset before computing true diversity and Gini coefficients with the tcR R package. The overlap coefficient, calculated on TCRB nucleotide sequences, was used to quantify repertoire sharing. As a proxy for the pre-selection repertoire, out-of-frame TCRB sequences from naive cells were analyzed. Here the immuneACCESS table is served through TCRdb, limited to in-frame sequences with V and J called. Missing clones are a known gap in these copies; in checked studies unresolved V genes cover under half, and the rest lacks a known reason. The DNA gave D and trimming, while V, J and clone size come from that table. A total of 680,000 or so clones appear in this sample, about an eighth of them only once. The ten largest make up about 0.02% of the sample.

Looking up the germline V gene yields CDR1 SNHLY and CDR2 FYNNEI. V and J lose 3 bases and 1 base, and a span of 3 bases separates them. Its CDR3 holds 13 amino acids, cysteine through phenylalanine. Here the CDR3 DNA is all that survives: 39 bases in frame from base 1. The sample comes from a study of beta chain features in type 1 diabetes (dated by TCRdb to between 2017 and 2018). For context, the study as a whole: No differences in mean age, gender distribution, total cell number or subset yield were found between patients and healthy donors. A total of around 110,000,000 sorted cells were examined across all samples, and a strong correlation was observed between cell number per subset and RNA yield. In the study, recently diagnosed type 1 diabetes patients and matched healthy donors were compared on the TCRB repertoires of their sorted circulating CD4+ T cell subsets. Regulatory and stem cell-like memory subsets were obtained from only 8 patients and roughly eight healthy donors, while naive and central memory subsets were obtained from all 30 or so donors.

General study outcomes and caveats: Because the HLA sub-analyses included only small numbers of individuals, any influence of HLA type on TCRB rearrangement was left unresolved. Shorter templates might have been favored by PCR, but patient and control samples were amplified and corrected together, so both groups would have been affected equally by any skew. Because cDNA was sequenced instead of genomic DNA, activated cells with high expression could be over-represented, although the groups did not differ in activation or CD3 levels. Patients with type 1 diabetes made fewer insertions and deleted more nucleotides at VDJ recombination sites, implying thymic rearrangement abnormalities. In all four CD4+ subsets, TCRB CDR3 length was moderately but significantly shorter in type 1 diabetes patients. The naive, central memory and regulatory TCRB repertoires appeared to resemble one another more closely among patients than among healthy donors.

A single peripheral blood draw of 95 to 150 mL on average was collected from each donor into heparinised tubes. Using a panel that included CD45RO, CCR7, CD25, CD127, CD95 and CD27, naive, central memory, regulatory and stem cell-like memory CD4+ T cells were sorted on a BD FACSAria II. A purity above 98% was achieved for all sorted populations. PBMCs were isolated immediately by Lymphoprep density gradient centrifugation and stained directly without culture. To minimize batch effects, samples were stained and sorted in pairs, one healthy donor with one patient per experiment. This TCR derives from a man between 18 and 29 years old with type 1 diabetes. In this chain, TRBV2 is recombined with TRBJ2-2, with the D segment identity uncertain. The sample consisted of naive CD4+ T cells from blood. The cell subset or site label of this sample denotes: true naive CD4+ T cells. The DNA is TGTGCCAGCAGTGAGGAGAACACCGGGGAGCTGTTTTTT. This codes for CASSEENTGELFF.